A single sample gave rise to the 9 T cell receptor beta chains below, sequenced in a study of T cell clones after liver transplantation. Sequenced by immunoSEQ multiplex PCR; TCRdb stores in-frame clones only, minus some. The table has 72,000 or so clones, over 65% seen once; the top ten hold less than 3.5%. Sequenced here: CD4+ T cells from blood, sampled at the 22-month timepoint. The receptors here all came from a human patient who received a liver transplant. A share of the T cells may be of graft donor origin.

V is TRBV5-5 and J is TRBJ2-7; possibly TRBD1 for D (6 bases). The V gene lost 4 bases and the J gene lost 4 bases, with 15 bases spanning the gap. The CDR3 runs to 14 residues. Germline CDR1 reads SGHKS; CDR2 reads YYEKEE (reference sequence). CDR3 in amino acids: CASSIRGVAYEQYF. DNA for the CDR3: TGTGCCAGCAGCATCAGGGGTGTGGCGTACGAGCAGTACTTC.

This clone has more than one count but fewer than ten. The gene calls are TRBV5-4 and TRBJ1-2; D not certain. CDR3 length equals 15 residues. Germline values: CDR1 SGHNT, CDR2 YYREEE (reference sequence). The V end was cut by 4 bases, the J end by 2 bases, with 15 bases between. CDR3 residues: CASSPYRRENYGYTF. The CDR3 nucleotides are TGTGCCAGCAGCCCGTACCGGCGGGAGAACTATGGCTACACCTTC.

This clone came up a few times. At one end, the junction sequence differs from germline, possibly due to a read error. The chain employs TRBV7-7 and TRBJ2-1, with TRBD2 identical over 12 bases. Germline V CDR1 and CDR2: SSHAT, FNYEAQ (reference sequence). The CDR3 runs 17 residues. CDR3 residues: CASSLETSGSSYNEQFF. CDR3 nucleotides: TGTGCTAGCAGCTTAGAGACTAGCGGGAGCTCCTACAATGAGCAGTTCTTC.

CDR3 in DNA: TGTGCCAGCAGCCCGGGGACCGGGGAGCTGTTTTTT. Its protein product is CASSPGTGELFF. The chain recombines TRBV7-9 with TRBJ2-2; perhaps TRBD2 as D (5 bases). The CDR3 extends over 12 amino acids. Germline V gives CDR1 SEHNR, CDR2 FQNEAQ (reference sequence). V was clipped by 5 bases and J by 5 bases, with 6 bases between them. Variable domain in full (rest from reference TRBV7-9 and TRBJ2-2): DTGVSQNPRHKITKRGQNVTFRCDPISEHNRLYWYRQTLGQGPEFLTYFQNEAQLEKSRLLSDRFSAERPKGSFSTLEIQRTEQGDSAMYLCASSPGTGELFFGEGSRLTVL.

This clone was seen only a few times. The chain employs TRBV7-9 and TRBJ2-1; TRBD2 agrees at 10 bases. Germline lookup yields CDR1 SEHNR and CDR2 FQNEAQ (reference sequence). J was trimmed by 6 bases and V by 4 bases; bases with no gene match: 3. This CDR3 is built from 14 residues. The DNA of the CDR3 is TGTGCCAGCAGCTCCGCTAGCGGGGGCAATGAGCAGTTCTTC. It codes for CASSSASGGNEQFF.

The CDR3 reads CASRTGSTDTQYF. DNA of the CDR3: TGTGCCAGCAGGACAGGGAGCACAGATACGCAGTATTTT. This chain connects TRBV6-5 to TRBJ2-3, with 7 positions matching TRBD1. The germline gives CDR1 MNHEY, CDR2 SVGAGI. The CDR3 runs to 13 residues. J gave up 0 bases and V 6 bases, and 0 bases lay outside the gene matches.

The rearrangement links TRBV5-4 to TRBJ2-7; 7 nucleotides line up with TRBD1. Germline V gene sequence: CDR1 SGHNT, CDR2 YYREEE (reference sequence). With 5 bases clipped from V and 2 bases from J, the junction kept 7 bases outside the gene matches. This CDR3 spans 14 amino acids. The CDR3 region has the DNA TGTGCCAGCAGTGCCCAGGGACAGCCCTACGAGCAGTACTTC. It is translated as CASSAQGQPYEQYF. Full variable domain (outside the CDR3, taken from reference TRBV5-4 and TRBJ2-7): ETGVTQSPTHLIKTRGQQVTLRCSSQSGHNTVSWYQQALGQGPQFIFQYYREEENGRGNFPPRFSGLQFPNYSSELNVNALELDDSALYLCASSAQGQPYEQYFGPGTRLTVT.

This chain connects TRBV5-5 to TRBJ1-4; D is unresolved. CDR3 length: 12 residues. Looked up from germline, CDR1 is SGHKS and CDR2 is YYEKEE (reference sequence). The germline V and J ends were trimmed by 4 bases and 11 bases, with 12 bases remaining between them. The CDR3 loop is CASSAEGGKLFF. CDR3 in DNA: TGTGCCAGCAGCGCGGAGGGAGGGAAACTGTTTTTT.

The chain carries TRBV6-1 and TRBJ1-4; TRBD1 might be the D (6 bases). Germline V lookup: CDR1 MNHNS, CDR2 SASEGT. V was clipped by 6 bases and J by 5 bases, with 13 bases between them. This CDR3 has 14 amino acids. The CDR3 DNA is TGTGCCAGCAGGGGGAAGGGGGGAAATGAAAAACTGTTTTTT. Translation gives CASRGKGGNEKLFF.